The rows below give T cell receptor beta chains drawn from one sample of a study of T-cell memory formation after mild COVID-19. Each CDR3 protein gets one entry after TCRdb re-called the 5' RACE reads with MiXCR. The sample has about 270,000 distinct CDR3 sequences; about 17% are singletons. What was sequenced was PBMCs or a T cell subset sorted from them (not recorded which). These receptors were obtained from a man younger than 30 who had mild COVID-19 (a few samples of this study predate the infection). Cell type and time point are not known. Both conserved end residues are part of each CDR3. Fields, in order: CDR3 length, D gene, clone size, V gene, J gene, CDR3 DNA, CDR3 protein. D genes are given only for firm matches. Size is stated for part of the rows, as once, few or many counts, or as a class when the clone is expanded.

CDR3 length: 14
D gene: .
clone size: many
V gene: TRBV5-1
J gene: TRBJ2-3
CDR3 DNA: TGCGCCACCGCGACAGGTGGGCAAGGAGATACGCAGTATTTT
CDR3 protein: CATATGGQGDTQYF

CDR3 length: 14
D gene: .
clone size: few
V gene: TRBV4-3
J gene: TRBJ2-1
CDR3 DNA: TGCGCCAGCAGCCAAGATCAGGCTGCCAATGAGCAGTTCTTC
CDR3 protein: CASSQDQAANEQFF

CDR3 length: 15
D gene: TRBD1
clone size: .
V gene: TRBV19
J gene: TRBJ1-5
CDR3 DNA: TGTGCCAGCGATAGGGACAGGGGAAACAATCAGCCCCAGCATTTT
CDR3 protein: CASDRDRGNNQPQHF

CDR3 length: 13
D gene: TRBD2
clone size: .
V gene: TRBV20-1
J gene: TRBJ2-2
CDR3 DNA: TGCAGTGCTTCCGGGACTAGCACCGGGGAGCTGTTTTTT
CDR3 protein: CSASGTSTGELFF

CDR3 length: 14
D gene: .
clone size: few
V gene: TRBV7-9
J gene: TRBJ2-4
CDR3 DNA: TGTGCCAGCAGCCAGACGGTAGCCAAAAACATTCAGTACTTC
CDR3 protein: CASSQTVAKNIQYF

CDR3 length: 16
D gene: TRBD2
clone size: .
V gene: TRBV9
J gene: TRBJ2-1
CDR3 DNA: TGTGCCAGCAGCGACCTAGCGGGGGGCTCCTACAATGAGCAGTTCTTC
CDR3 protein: CASSDLAGGSYNEQFF

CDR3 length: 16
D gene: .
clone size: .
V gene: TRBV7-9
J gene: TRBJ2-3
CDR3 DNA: TGTGCCAGCAGCCCTCCCGGGCAGGGGATCACAGATACGCAGTATTTT
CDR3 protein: CASSPPGQGITDTQYF

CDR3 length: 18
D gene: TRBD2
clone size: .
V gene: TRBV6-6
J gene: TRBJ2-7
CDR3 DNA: TGTGCCAGCAGTCGCTTTATACAATCTAGCGGGGGGGCCAGCGAGCAGTACTTC
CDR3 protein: CASSRFIQSSGGASEQYF

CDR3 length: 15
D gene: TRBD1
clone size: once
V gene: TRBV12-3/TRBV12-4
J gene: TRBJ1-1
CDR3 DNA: TGTGCCAGCAGTGCTCGGACAGGGCGGGCCACTGAAGCTTTCTTT
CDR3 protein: CASSARTGRATEAFF

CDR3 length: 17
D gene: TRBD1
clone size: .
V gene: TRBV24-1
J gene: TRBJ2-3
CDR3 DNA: TGTGCCACCAGCATGTCGGGACAGGGACACAGCACAGATACGCAGTATTTT
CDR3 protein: CATSMSGQGHSTDTQYF

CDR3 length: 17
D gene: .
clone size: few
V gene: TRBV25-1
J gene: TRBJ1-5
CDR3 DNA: TGTGCCAGCAGTGAATTGGTGCCGACAGGAAGCAATCAGCCCCAGCATTTT
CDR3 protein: CASSELVPTGSNQPQHF

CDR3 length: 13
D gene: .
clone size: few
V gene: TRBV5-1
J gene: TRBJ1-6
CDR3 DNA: TGCGCCAGCAGCATAAGGGATAATTCACCCCTCCACTTT
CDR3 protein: CASSIRDNSPLHF

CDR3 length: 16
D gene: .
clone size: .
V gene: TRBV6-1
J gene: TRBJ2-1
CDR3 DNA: TGTGCCAGCAGTGAGACGGGGTACAGCTCCTACAATGAGCAGTTCTTC
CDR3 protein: CASSETGYSSYNEQFF

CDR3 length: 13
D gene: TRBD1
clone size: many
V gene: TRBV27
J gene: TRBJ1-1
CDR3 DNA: TGTGCCAGCAGTTCACGGACAGGGGACACAGCTTTCTTT
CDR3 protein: CASSSRTGDTAFF

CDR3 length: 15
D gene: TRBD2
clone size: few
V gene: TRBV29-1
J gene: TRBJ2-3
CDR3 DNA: TGCAGCGTCGGGACTAGCGGGGGAGTCACAGATACGCAGTATTTT
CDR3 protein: CSVGTSGGVTDTQYF

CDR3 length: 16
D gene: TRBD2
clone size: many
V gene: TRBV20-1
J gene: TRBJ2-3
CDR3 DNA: TGCAGTGCTAGAGCCACTAGCGGGGTCCCTACAGATACGCAGTATTTT
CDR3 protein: CSARATSGVPTDTQYF

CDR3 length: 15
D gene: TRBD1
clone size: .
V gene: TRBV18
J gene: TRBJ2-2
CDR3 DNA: TGTGCCAGCTCACAGCAGGGGGCAGAAACCGGGGAGCTGTTTTTT
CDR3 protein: CASSQQGAETGELFF

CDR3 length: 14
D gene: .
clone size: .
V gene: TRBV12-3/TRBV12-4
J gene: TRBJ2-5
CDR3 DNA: TGTGCCAGCAGTCTCTGGGTCGTACAAGAGACCCAGTACTTC
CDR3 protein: CASSLWVVQETQYF

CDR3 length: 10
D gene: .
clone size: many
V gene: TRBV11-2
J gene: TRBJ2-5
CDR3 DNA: TGCGCCAGCAGCTTGGAGACCCAGTACTTC
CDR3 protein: CASSLETQYF

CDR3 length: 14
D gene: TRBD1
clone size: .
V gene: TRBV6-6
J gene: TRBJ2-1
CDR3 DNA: TGTGCCAGCAGTCCCGACAGGGGGGTTCATGAGCAGTTCTTC
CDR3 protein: CASSPDRGVHEQFF

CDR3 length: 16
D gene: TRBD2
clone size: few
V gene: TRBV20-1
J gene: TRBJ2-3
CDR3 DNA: TGCAGTGCTCCCAATCCCCTAGCGGGGGGGCTGGATACGCAGTATTTT
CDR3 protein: CSAPNPLAGGLDTQYF

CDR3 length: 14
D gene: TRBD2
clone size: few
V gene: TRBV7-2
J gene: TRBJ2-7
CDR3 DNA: TGTGCCAGCAGCTTGACTAGCGGGGTCTACGAGCAGTACTTC
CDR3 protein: CASSLTSGVYEQYF

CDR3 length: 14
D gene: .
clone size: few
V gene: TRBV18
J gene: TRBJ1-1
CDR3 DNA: TGTGCCAGCTCACCACCAGGGCTGGTCACTGAAGCTTTCTTT
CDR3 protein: CASSPPGLVTEAFF